This T cell receptor beta chain derives from a study of T cell responses to AZD1222 COVID-19 vaccine. Across the study: Analysis merged second doses at about 4 or about 12 weeks.

A remark on this clone: Its antigen is unknown.

Notes on the study in general: Once two AZD1222 doses were given, Spike-specific TCR breadth and depth went up. Females made up more of the donors, who were largely white British, and clonal diversity may have come out too low. Across the whole spike, CD4 TCRs peaked at regions 160-218 and 743-854.

Produced via immunoSEQ multiplex PCR; TCRdb's table is partial and in-frame only. Of some 160,000 clones listed, around 93% were seen once; the top ten hold under 5%. The ends were cut back, 7 bases at V and 1 base at J, with 10 bases in the middle. The germline gives CDR1 MNHNY, CDR2 SVGAGI (reference sequence). The CDR3 has 13 amino acids. This specimen was peripheral blood, taken on day 0 of AZD1222 vaccination. This clonotype was sampled from an adult in good health. The chain employs TRBV6-6 and TRBJ1-1; no reliable D call. The CDR3 protein is CASTARANTEAFF. The CDR3 DNA follows: TGTGCCAGCACCGCGCGAGCGAACACTGAAGCTTTCTTT.